Listed here are 21 T cell receptor beta chains from one sample, sequenced in a study of blood T cell repertoires in COVID-19. The data were produced by immunoSEQ multiplex PCR, yet TCRdb's version contains in-frame clones alone and is incomplete. Among some 62,000 clones listed, about 76% were seen once. Sample: peripheral blood. Receptors were obtained from a human donor in a cohort sampled during active COVID-19.

The J gene is TRBJ1-2, the V gene TRBV6-2 or TRBV6-3, with TRBD1 matching 7 bases. Germline CDR1 and CDR2: MNHEY and SVGEGT. The CDR3 sequence is 16 residues long. The junction had 11 bases not matched to a gene; V was cut back by 5 bases and J by 2 bases. CDR3 loop: CASSDYRGNKNYGYTF. The CDR3 DNA reads TGTGCCAGCAGTGACTACAGGGGAAATAAGAACTATGGCTACACCTTC.

CDR3 protein: CASSGTGSSYNSPLHF. In DNA, the CDR3 is TGCGCCAGCAGCGGGACTGGGAGCTCCTATAATTCACCCCTCCACTTT. The J gene is TRBJ1-6, the V gene TRBV5-1; a possible D gene is TRBD1 (5 bases). This CDR3 comprises 16 residues. Germline V gives CDR1 SGHRS, CDR2 YFSETQ. The germline V and J ends were trimmed by 4 bases and 0 bases, with 11 bases remaining between them. Drawing the rest from reference TRBV5-1 and TRBJ1-6, the complete variable domain is KAGVTQTPRYLIKTRGQQVTLSCSPISGHRSVSWYQQTPGQGLQFLFEYFSETQRNKGNFPGRFSGRQFSNSRSEMNVSTLELGDSALYLCASSGTGSSYNSPLHFGNGTRLTVT.

The rearrangement joins TRBV9 to TRBJ2-7, with 8 bases identical to TRBD2. After removal of 4 bases from V and 6 bases from J, the junction contained 9 bases not matched to a gene. The V gene's germline CDR1 is SGDLS and CDR2 YYNGEE. The CDR3 has 14 residues. CDR3 amino acids: CASSPLSGGGEQYF. The CDR3 nucleotides are TGTGCCAGCAGCCCCCTTTCGGGGGGGGGCGAGCAGTACTTC.

Worth noting for this clone: Within the sample, other DNA sequences also encode this same CDR3. This chain uses TRBV5-1 with TRBJ2-5, with D maybe TRBD2 (6 bases). Per germline, CDR1 SGHRS and CDR2 YFSETQ. The CDR3 sequence is 15 residues long. Trimming shortened V by 4 bases and J by 0 bases, and 13 bases separated the two germline ends. CDR3 sequence: CASSRSSGDQETQYF. The CDR3 DNA sequence: TGCGCCAGCAGCCGTTCATCGGGGGACCAAGAGACCCAGTACTTC.

The gene calls are TRBV9 and TRBJ2-3, with 8 positions matching TRBD2. V was pared by 0 bases and J by 0 bases, with 0 bases of the junction left unmatched. Germline lookup yields CDR1 SGDLS and CDR2 YYNGEE. The CDR3 is 15 residues long. CDR3 amino acids: CASSVAGGSTDTQYF. CDR3 coding DNA: TGTGCCAGCAGCGTAGCGGGGGGGAGCACAGATACGCAGTATTTT.

V and J are TRBV5-1 and TRBJ1-4; tentatively, D is TRBD1 (6 bases). The germline gives CDR1 SGHRS, CDR2 YFSETQ. This CDR3 spans 17 amino acids. V shed 2 bases and J shed 7 bases, with 21 bases lying between them. This CDR3 is CASSLTSRVGGGEKLFF. The CDR3 region has the DNA TGCGCCAGCAGCTTAACTTCGAGGGTGGGAGGGGGTGAAAAACTGTTTTTT.

This clone was seen a few times. The gene calls are TRBV5-1 and TRBJ1-2; D is possibly TRBD1 (5 bases). V lost 1 base and J 6 bases, leaving 13 bases between the germline ends. The germline V gene encodes CDR1 SGHRS and CDR2 YFSETQ. The CDR3 has 14 residues. The CDR3 DNA reads as TGCGCCAGCAGCTTGAATTTAGGGGATCATGGCTACACCTTC. Translating it yields CASSLNLGDHGYTF.

This clone was seen a handful of times. The J gene is TRBJ1-2, the V gene TRBV7-9; D is possibly TRBD1 (6 bases). Per germline, CDR1 SEHNR and CDR2 FQNEAQ (reference sequence). The CDR3 contains 13 residues. Trimming pared 4 bases from V and 2 bases from J, leaving 8 bases between. This CDR3 is CASSSQGNYGYTF. DNA of the CDR3: TGTGCCAGCAGCTCTCAGGGGAACTATGGCTACACCTTC.

The genes are TRBV3-1 (or the pseudogene TRBV3-2) and TRBJ2-2; D ambiguous. The CDR3 sequence is 16 residues long. V shed 1 base and J shed 8 bases, with 17 bases lying between them. Germline V gene data show CDR1 as LGHDT and CDR2 as YNNKEL (reference sequence). The CDR3 region is CASSQVPRQAGGELFF. The DNA of the CDR3 is TGTGCCAGCAGCCAAGTACCCCGCCAGGCCGGAGGGGAGCTGTTTTTT.

The table lists this clone with a count of one. The chain employs TRBV6-5 and TRBJ1-2, with 7 bases fitting TRBD1. The germline V gene encodes CDR1 MNHEY and CDR2 SVGAGI. This CDR3 is built from 14 residues. The J segment lost 2 bases and the V segment lost 2 bases, leaving 2 bases of the junction unmatched. CDR3 in DNA: TGTGCCAGCAGTTACGCGACAGGGAACTATGGCTACACCTTC. This gives the protein CASSYATGNYGYTF.

The V and J genes are TRBV6-4 and TRBJ2-5; 7 positions match TRBD1. Trimming cost V 7 bases and J 4 bases; bases outside gene matches: 3. The CDR3 sequence is 12 residues long. Per the germline V gene, CDR1 is MRHNA and CDR2 is SNTAGT. The CDR3 nucleotides read TGTGCCAGCAAGTCAGGGGGAGAGACCCAGTACTTC. Protein product: CASKSGGETQYF.

This clone was observed a handful of times. The rearrangement joins TRBV30 to TRBJ1-3, with D possibly being TRBD1 (5 bases). The length of the CDR3 is 15 residues. In germline, CDR1 is GTSNPN, CDR2 SVGIG (reference sequence). Trimming cost V 4 bases and J 4 bases, with 17 bases left between them. Here the CDR3 DNA reads TGTGCCTGGACCTCCTTGGGGGGACGAGGAAACACCATATATTTT. This gives the protein CAWTSLGGRGNTIYF.

The chain uses TRBV5-4 and TRBJ2-2; tentative D call: TRBD2 (6 bases). CDR1 and CDR2 (germline): SGHNT, YYREEE (reference sequence). The CDR3 runs 17 residues. V lost 0 bases and J 6 bases, leaving 18 bases between the germline ends. This chain's CDR3 is CASSLDTSLGVSGELFF. As DNA, the CDR3 is TGTGCCAGCAGCTTGGACACTAGCTTGGGGGTTTCCGGGGAGCTGTTTTTT.

This clone was seen a handful of times. The chain uses TRBV29-1 and TRBJ1-5; 8 bases line up with TRBD1. V was pared by 4 bases and J by 4 bases, with 9 bases of the junction left unmatched. Germline CDR1 reads SQVTM; CDR2 reads ANQGSEA. CDR3 length: 15 residues. DNA for the CDR3: TGCAGCGTTGCCGTCGGGACAGGACCAAATCAGCCCCAGCATTTT. It yields the protein CSVAVGTGPNQPQHF.

The genes are TRBV6-5 and TRBJ1-6; D is ambiguous. The CDR3 sequence is 16 residues long. Germline V CDR1 and CDR2: MNHEY, SVGAGI. The V end was cut by 3 bases, the J end by 7 bases, with 16 bases between. The CDR3 reads CASSYSRVRTNSPLHF. CDR3 DNA sequence: TGTGCCAGCAGTTATTCTCGGGTCAGAACAAATTCACCCCTCCACTTT.

This sequence joins TRBV2 and TRBJ1-2; the match to TRBD1 covers 9 bases. Germline V CDR1 and CDR2: SNHLY, FYNNEI. There are 15 residues in the CDR3. V gave up 2 bases and J gave up 4 bases; unmatched junction bases: 5. CDR3 region: CASSELGTGLYGYTF. CDR3 DNA sequence: TGTGCCAGCAGTGAATTGGGGACAGGGCTCTATGGCTACACCTTC.

The chain links TRBV12-3 or TRBV12-4 to TRBJ1-1; D gene uncertain. The CDR3 covers 12 residues. V was cut by 8 bases and J by 1 base, with 8 bases left in between. The CDR3 nucleotides are TGTGCCAGCCTGGCAGGGAACACTGAAGCTTTCTTT. This gives the protein CASLAGNTEAFF.

The genes are TRBV13 and TRBJ2-2, with 15 bases matching TRBD2. CDR1 and CDR2 from the germline V gene are PRHDT and FYEKMQ (reference sequence). Trimming took 2 bases from V and 1 from J; bases not matched to a gene: 8. The CDR3 extends over 20 amino acids. The chain's CDR3 is CASSLPPGLAGGQNTGELFF. The CDR3 nucleotides read TGTGCCAGCAGCTTACCGCCGGGACTAGCGGGGGGCCAGAACACCGGGGAGCTGTTTTTT.

The chain couples TRBV9 to TRBJ2-2, with TRBD1 as a possible D gene (5 bases). The V gene's germline CDR1 is SGDLS and CDR2 YYNGEE. The V and J ends lost 6 bases and 2 bases respectively, with 11 bases between them. The CDR3 totals 14 residues. The CDR3 reads CASTTTGNTGELFF. The DNA of the CDR3 is TGTGCCAGCACAACAACAGGAAACACCGGGGAGCTGTTTTTT.

The genes are TRBV6-2 or TRBV6-3 and TRBJ2-3; 8 bases align to TRBD1. The CDR3 loop spans 14 amino acids. V lost 6 bases and J lost 1; bases outside the gene matches: 3. The germline CDR1 and CDR2 sequences are MNHEY and SVGEGT. The chain's CDR3 is CASSQTGGTDTQYF. CDR3 nucleotides: TGTGCCAGCAGCCAGACAGGGGGCACAGATACGCAGTATTTT.

The chain combines TRBV27 with TRBJ1-1, with D unclear. The germline V gene has CDR1 MNHEY and CDR2 SMNVEV (reference sequence). Trimming removed 0 bases from V and 1 base from J, with 6 bases in between. This CDR3 is 14 amino acids long. The CDR3 here is CASSLSPGNTEAFF. In DNA, the CDR3 is TGTGCCAGCAGTTTATCGCCGGGGAACACTGAAGCTTTCTTT.